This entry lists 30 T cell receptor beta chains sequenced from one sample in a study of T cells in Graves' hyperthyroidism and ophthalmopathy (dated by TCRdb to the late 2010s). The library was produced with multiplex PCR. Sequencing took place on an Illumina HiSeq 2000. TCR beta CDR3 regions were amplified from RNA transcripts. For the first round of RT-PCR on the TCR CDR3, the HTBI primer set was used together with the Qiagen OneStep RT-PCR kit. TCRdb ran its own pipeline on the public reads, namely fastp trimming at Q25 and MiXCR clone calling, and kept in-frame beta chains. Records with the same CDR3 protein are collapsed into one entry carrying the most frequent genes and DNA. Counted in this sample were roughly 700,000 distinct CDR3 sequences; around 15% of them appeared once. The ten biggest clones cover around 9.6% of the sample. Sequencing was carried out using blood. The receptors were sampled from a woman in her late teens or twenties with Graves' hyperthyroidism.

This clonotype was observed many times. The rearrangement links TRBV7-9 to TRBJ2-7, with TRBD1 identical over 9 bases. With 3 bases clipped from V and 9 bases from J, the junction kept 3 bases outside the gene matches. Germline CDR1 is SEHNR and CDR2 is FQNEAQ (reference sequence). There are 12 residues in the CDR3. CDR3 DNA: TGTGCCAGCAGCTTCGCGACAGGGGGGCAGTACTTC. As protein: CASSFATGGQYF.

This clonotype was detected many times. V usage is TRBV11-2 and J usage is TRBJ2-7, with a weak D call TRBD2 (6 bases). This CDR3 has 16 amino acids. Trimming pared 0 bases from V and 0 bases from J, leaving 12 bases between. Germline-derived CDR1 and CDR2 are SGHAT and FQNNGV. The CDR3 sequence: CASSLDQYGSSYEQYF. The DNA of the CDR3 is TGTGCCAGCAGCTTAGATCAGTACGGGAGCTCCTACGAGCAGTACTTC.

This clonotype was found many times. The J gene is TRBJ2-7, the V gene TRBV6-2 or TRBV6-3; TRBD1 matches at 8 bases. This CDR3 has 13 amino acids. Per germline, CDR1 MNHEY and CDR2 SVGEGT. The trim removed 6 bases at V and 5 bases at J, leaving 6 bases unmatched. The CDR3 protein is CASRGQGNDEQYF. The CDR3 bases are TGTGCCAGCAGAGGACAGGGCAACGACGAGCAGTACTTC.

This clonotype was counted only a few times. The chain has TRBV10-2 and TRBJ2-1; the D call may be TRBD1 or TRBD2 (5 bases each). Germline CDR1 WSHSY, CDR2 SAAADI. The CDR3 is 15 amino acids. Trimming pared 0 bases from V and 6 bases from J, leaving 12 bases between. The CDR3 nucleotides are TGCGCCAGCAGTGAGTCAGGGACGGGTTTCAATGAGCAGTTCTTC. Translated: CASSESGTGFNEQFF.

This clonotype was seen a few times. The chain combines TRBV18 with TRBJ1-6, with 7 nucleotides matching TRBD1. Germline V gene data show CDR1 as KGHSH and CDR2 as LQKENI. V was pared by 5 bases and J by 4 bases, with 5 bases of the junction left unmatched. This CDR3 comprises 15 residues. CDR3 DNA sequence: TGTGCCAGCTCATCGCCGGGACAGTATAATTCACCCCTCCACTTT. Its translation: CASSSPGQYNSPLHF.

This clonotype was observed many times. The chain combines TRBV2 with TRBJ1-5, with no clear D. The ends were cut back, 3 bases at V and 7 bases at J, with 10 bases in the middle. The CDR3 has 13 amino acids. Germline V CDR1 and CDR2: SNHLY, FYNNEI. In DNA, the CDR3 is TGTGCCAGCAGTGATTTGGGAGGGCAGCCCCAGCATTTT. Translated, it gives CASSDLGGQPQHF.

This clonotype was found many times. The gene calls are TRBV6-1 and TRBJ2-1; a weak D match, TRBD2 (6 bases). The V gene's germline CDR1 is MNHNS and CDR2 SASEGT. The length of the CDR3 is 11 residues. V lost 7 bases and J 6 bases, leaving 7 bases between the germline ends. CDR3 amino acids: CASISGNEQFF. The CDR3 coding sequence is TGTGCCAGCATTAGCGGCAATGAGCAGTTCTTC.

CDR3 protein: CASRSAGTGNSGDGANVLTF. The CDR3 nucleotides are TGTGCCAGCAGGTCGGCCGGGACAGGGAATTCGGGGGATGGGGCCAACGTCCTGACTTTC. V usage is TRBV6-1 and J usage is TRBJ2-6; 9 bases are a match to TRBD1. V dropped 6 bases and J dropped 3; count of bases not matched to a gene: 18. Germline CDR1 and CDR2: MNHNS and SASEGT. The CDR3 is made up of 20 amino acids.

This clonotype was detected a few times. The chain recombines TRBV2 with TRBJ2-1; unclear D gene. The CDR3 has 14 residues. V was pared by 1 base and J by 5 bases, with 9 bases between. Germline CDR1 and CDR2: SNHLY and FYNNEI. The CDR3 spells CASSEDGVNNEQFF. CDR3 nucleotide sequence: TGTGCCAGCAGTGAAGACGGTGTGAACAATGAGCAGTTCTTC.

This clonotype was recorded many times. The CDR3 coding sequence is TGTGCCAGCTCACCATCTGGGGCCAAAAACATTCAGTACTTC. It encodes CASSPSGAKNIQYF. The V and J genes are TRBV18 and TRBJ2-4; D gene uncertain. The CDR3 extends over 14 amino acids. Per the germline V gene, CDR1 is KGHSH and CDR2 is LQKENI. V lost 2 bases and J 1 base, leaving 6 bases between the germline ends.

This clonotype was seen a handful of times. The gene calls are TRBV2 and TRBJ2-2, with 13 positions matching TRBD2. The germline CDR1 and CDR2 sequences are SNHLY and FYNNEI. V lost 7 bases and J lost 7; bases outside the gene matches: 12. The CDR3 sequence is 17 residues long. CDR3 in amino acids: CASNWTSGSLTGGELFF. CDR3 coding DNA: TGTGCCAGCAATTGGACTAGCGGGAGTTTAACCGGCGGGGAGCTGTTTTTT.

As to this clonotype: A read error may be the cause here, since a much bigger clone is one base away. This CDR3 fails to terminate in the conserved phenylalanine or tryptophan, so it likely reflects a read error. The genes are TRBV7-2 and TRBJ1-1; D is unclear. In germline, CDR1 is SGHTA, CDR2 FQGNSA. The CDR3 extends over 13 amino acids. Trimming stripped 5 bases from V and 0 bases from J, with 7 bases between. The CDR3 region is CASSADLNTEAFS. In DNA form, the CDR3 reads TGTGCCAGCAGCGCCGACCTGAACACTGAAGCTTTCTCT.

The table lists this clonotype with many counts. CDR3 nucleotide sequence: TGTGCCAGCAGAAATCAGGGGAGGGAGACCCAGTACTTC. As protein: CASRNQGRETQYF. This chain connects TRBV7-2 to TRBJ2-5; D is perhaps TRBD1 or TRBD2 (6 bases each). Germline V gives CDR1 SGHTA, CDR2 FQGNSA. There are 13 residues in the CDR3. V dropped 6 bases and J dropped 5 bases, with 13 bases sitting between them.

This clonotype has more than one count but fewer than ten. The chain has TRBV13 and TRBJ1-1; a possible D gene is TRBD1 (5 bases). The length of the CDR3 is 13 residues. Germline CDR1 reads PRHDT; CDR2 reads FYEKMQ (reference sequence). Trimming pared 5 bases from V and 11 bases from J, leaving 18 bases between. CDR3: CASSGRTNGMAFF. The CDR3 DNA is TGTGCCAGCAGCGGCAGGACAAATGGTATGGCTTTCTTT.

The CDR3 protein is CSARDTGGADPKLYEQYF. CDR3 in DNA: TGCAGTGCTAGAGATACCGGGGGCGCGGATCCTAAACTCTACGAGCAGTACTTC. The genes are TRBV20-1 and TRBJ2-7; tentatively, D is TRBD1 or TRBD2 (6 bases each). The CDR3 is 18 amino acids. The V end lost 0 bases, the J end lost 3 bases, and 24 bases lay between the germline ends. The germline V gene has CDR1 DFQATT and CDR2 SNEGSKA (reference sequence).

The CDR3 DNA sequence: TGTGCCAGCAGTTTAGGCACAGGAGTGACGGTTCGGTACTTC. It encodes CASSLGTGVTVRYF. The rearrangement joins TRBV28 to TRBJ2-4; possible D gene TRBD1, 5 bases. V was pared by 2 bases and J by 15 bases, with 20 bases between. The germline gives CDR1 MDHEN, CDR2 SYDVKM. This CDR3 is built from 14 residues.

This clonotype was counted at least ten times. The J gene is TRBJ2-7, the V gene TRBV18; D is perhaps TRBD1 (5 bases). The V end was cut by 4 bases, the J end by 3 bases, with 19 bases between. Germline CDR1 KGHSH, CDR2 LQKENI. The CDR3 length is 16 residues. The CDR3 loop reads CASSHITVTDNYEQYF. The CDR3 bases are TGTGCCAGCTCACATATTACGGTGACAGATAACTACGAGCAGTACTTC.

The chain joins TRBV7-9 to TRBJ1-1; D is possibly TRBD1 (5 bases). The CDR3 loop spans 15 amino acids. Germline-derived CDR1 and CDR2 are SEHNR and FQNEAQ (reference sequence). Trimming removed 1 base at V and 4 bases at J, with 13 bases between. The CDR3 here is CASSLVKGWGTEAFF. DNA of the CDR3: TGTGCCAGCAGCTTAGTTAAGGGGTGGGGCACTGAAGCTTTCTTT.

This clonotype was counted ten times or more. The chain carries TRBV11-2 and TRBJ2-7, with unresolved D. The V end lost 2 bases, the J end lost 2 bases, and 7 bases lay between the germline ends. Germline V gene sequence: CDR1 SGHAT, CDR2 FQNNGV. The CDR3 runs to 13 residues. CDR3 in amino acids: CASSLKGTYEQYF. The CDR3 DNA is TGTGCCAGCAGCTTAAAGGGAACCTACGAGCAGTACTTC.

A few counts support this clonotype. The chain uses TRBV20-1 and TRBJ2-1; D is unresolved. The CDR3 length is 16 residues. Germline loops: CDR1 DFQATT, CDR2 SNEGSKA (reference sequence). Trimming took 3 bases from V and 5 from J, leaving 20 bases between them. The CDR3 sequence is CSARWVGPRGDNEQFF. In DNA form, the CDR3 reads TGCAGTGCTAGGTGGGTCGGTCCCCGAGGCGACAATGAGCAGTTCTTC.

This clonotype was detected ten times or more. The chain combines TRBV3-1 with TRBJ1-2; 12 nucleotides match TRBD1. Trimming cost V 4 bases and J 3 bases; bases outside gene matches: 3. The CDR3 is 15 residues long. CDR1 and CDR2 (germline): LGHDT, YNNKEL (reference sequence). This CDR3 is CASSRGTGGDYGYTF. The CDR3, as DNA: TGTGCCAGCAGCCGCGGGACAGGGGGCGACTATGGCTACACCTTC.

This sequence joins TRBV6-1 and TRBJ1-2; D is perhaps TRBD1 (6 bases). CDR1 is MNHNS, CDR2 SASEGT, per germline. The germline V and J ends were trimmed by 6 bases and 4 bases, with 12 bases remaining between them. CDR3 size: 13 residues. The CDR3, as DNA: TGTGCCAGCAGACTACAGGGAGGCTATGGCTACACCTTC. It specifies CASRLQGGYGYTF.

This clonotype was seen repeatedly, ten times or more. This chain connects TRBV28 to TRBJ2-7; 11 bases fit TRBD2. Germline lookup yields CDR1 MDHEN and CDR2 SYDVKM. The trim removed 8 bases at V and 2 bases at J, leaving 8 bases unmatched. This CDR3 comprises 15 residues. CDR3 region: CASGAGLAETYEQYF. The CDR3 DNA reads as TGTGCCAGCGGAGCGGGACTAGCGGAGACCTACGAGCAGTACTTC.

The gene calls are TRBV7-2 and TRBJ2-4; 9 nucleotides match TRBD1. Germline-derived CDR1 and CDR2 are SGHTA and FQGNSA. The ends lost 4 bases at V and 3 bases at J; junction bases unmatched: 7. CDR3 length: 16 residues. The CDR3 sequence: CASSSTGGFGKNIQYF. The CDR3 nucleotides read TGTGCCAGCAGCTCAACAGGGGGCTTCGGCAAAAACATTCAGTACTTC.

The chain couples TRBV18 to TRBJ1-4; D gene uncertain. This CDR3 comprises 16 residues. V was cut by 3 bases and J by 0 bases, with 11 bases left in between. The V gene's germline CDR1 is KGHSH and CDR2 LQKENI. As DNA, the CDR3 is TGTGCCAGCTCACCCTTGGGGTCGACAACTAATGAAAAACTGTTTTTT. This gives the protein CASSPLGSTTNEKLFF.

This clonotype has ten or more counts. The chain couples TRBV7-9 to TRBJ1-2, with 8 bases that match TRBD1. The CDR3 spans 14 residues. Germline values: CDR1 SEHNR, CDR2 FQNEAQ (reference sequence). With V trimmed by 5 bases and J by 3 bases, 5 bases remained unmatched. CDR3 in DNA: TGTGCCAGCAGCCTGACAGGGGCGGACTATGGCTACACCTTC. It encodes CASSLTGADYGYTF.

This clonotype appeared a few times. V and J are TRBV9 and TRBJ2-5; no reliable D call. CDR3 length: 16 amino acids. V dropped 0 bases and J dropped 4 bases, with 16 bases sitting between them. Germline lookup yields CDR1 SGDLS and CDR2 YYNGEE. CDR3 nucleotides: TGTGCCAGCAGCGTAGTTGCTACACCATCCCTAGAGACCCAGTACTTC. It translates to CASSVVATPSLETQYF.

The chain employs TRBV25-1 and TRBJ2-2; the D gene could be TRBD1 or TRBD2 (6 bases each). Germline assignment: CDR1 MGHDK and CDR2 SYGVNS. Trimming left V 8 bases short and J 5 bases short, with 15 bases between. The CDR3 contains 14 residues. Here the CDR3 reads CASLGHAGTGELFF. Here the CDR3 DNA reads TGTGCCAGCTTGGGACACGCGGGGACCGGGGAGCTGTTTTTT.

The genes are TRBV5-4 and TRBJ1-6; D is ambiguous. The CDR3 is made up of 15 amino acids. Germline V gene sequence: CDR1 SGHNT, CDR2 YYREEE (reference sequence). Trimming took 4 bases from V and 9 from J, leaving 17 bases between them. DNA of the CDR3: TGTGCCAGCAGCCTTACGGACGCGCCTAGTTCACCCCTCCACTTT. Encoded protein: CASSLTDAPSSPLHF.

Here the CDR3 reads CAWWLAGVGEFF. The CDR3 region has the DNA TGTGCCTGGTGGCTAGCGGGAGTTGGGGAGTTCTTC. The chain is built from TRBV2 and TRBJ2-1, with 10 nucleotides matching TRBD2. The ends lost 11 bases at V and 14 bases at J; junction bases unmatched: 12. CDR3 length: 12 amino acids. In germline, CDR1 is SNHLY, CDR2 FYNNEI.